This is a list of T cell receptor beta chains from one sample in a study of CD8 T cells in ankylosing spondylitis. TCRdb reprocessed the 5' RACE reads via MiXCR and lists one record per CDR3 protein. The data hold some 250,000 distinct CDR3 sequences, with 20% to 30% observed a single time. Sequenced sample: blood, either unsorted or a sorted T cell fraction (not recorded which). The source of these receptors is a male donor with ankylosing spondylitis or in good health (not recorded which). The CDR3 runs from the conserved cysteine through the conserved F or W. The order of the fields is V gene, CDR3 protein.

v_gene: TRBV2
CDR3aa: CASRVTGKETQYF

v_gene: TRBV10-3
CDR3aa: CAIRATGGGGANVLTF

v_gene: TRBV20-1
CDR3aa: CSAPIGGTGDSPLHF

v_gene: TRBV11-2
CDR3aa: CASSFNKHNEQFF

v_gene: TRBV4-1
CDR3aa: CASSQFGLAGGYLETQYF

v_gene: TRBV20-1
CDR3aa: CSASEGLATGREQFF

v_gene: TRBV12-3/TRBV12-4
CDR3aa: CASSRAAGAGEQYF

v_gene: TRBV7-2
CDR3aa: CASSFEREPSYEQYF

v_gene: TRBV20-1
CDR3aa: CSAGPRAFYEQYF

v_gene: TRBV6-5
CDR3aa: CASSYSRVTDTQYF

v_gene: TRBV3-1
CDR3aa: CASCHAGGPSYEQYF

v_gene: TRBV4-1
CDR3aa: CASSVYEQYF

v_gene: TRBV20-1
CDR3aa: CSAKQETTYEQYF

v_gene: TRBV20-1
CDR3aa: CSATFGTQYF

v_gene: TRBV4-1
CDR3aa: CASRRSGTANTGELFF

v_gene: TRBV20-1
CDR3aa: CSARQGRNQPQHF

v_gene: TRBV6-6
CDR3aa: CASSRDGFNEQFF

v_gene: TRBV12-3/TRBV12-4
CDR3aa: CASSGARGNEQFF

v_gene: TRBV11-2
CDR3aa: CASSSLLGGGGTDTQYF

v_gene: TRBV29-1
CDR3aa: CSVEDPTVYGYTF

v_gene: TRBV7-9
CDR3aa: CASSLPGTATDTQYF

v_gene: TRBV7-8
CDR3aa: CASSSTLAGGEETQYF

v_gene: TRBV4-1
CDR3aa: CASTVWGNTGELFF

v_gene: TRBV12-3/TRBV12-4
CDR3aa: CASSRESWELFF

v_gene: TRBV30
CDR3aa: CAWSVAKTSTDTQYF

v_gene: TRBV29-1
CDR3aa: CSVETRLAKNIQYF

v_gene: TRBV20-1
CDR3aa: CSARGGLSYEQYF

v_gene: TRBV14
CDR3aa: CASSSRTRQKSNQPQHF

v_gene: TRBV12-3/TRBV12-4
CDR3aa: CASRGGIQETLYF

v_gene: TRBV7-3
CDR3aa: CASSGFDNEQFF

v_gene: TRBV4-1
CDR3aa: CASSPTQWVQETQYF

v_gene: TRBV7-3
CDR3aa: CASSLTPGTHTEAFF

v_gene: TRBV29-1
CDR3aa: CSGWRGLNTEAFF

v_gene: TRBV6-2/TRBV6-3
CDR3aa: CASRPTSVGEQYF

v_gene: TRBV10-3
CDR3aa: CAISASRRGEQETQYF

v_gene: TRBV29-1
CDR3aa: CSVRGQADSPLHF

v_gene: TRBV11-2
CDR3aa: CASSVGEYLDTQYF

v_gene: TRBV6-1
CDR3aa: CASSGVLGYTF

v_gene: TRBV20-1
CDR3aa: CSARPRDRGIGELFF

v_gene: TRBV12-3/TRBV12-4
CDR3aa: CASSLLAGSYNEQFF

v_gene: TRBV12-3/TRBV12-4
CDR3aa: CASSLSAGSGTDTQYF

v_gene: TRBV20-1
CDR3aa: CSARDRITGVQPQHF

v_gene: TRBV20-1
CDR3aa: CSARADSLTDTQYF

v_gene: TRBV12-3/TRBV12-4
CDR3aa: CATRSGGASYNEQFF

v_gene: TRBV20-1
CDR3aa: CSARRTTSTDTQYF

v_gene: TRBV12-3/TRBV12-4
CDR3aa: CACSLAVDLRGELFF

v_gene: TRBV11-2
CDR3aa: CASSRGEATDTQYF

v_gene: TRBV29-1
CDR3aa: CSVADGRSYGYTF

v_gene: TRBV5-1
CDR3aa: CASSWDRETQYF

v_gene: TRBV20-1
CDR3aa: CSARETTTGELFF

v_gene: TRBV7-2
CDR3aa: CASSLGGRAEETQYF

v_gene: TRBV9
CDR3aa: CASSVVGGGYGYTF

v_gene: TRBV29-1
CDR3aa: CSVESAFEAFF

v_gene: TRBV20-1
CDR3aa: CSATQQGDQPQHF

v_gene: TRBV6-1
CDR3aa: CASSQKPPGQGSSEAFF

v_gene: TRBV20-1
CDR3aa: CSARDGKTGNIQYF

v_gene: TRBV20-1
CDR3aa: CSARRGGEKLFF

v_gene: TRBV20-1
CDR3aa: CSGQGDQETQYF

v_gene: TRBV20-1
CDR3aa: CSASWDNYGYTF